Each of the 30 T cell receptor beta chains below was sequenced from the same sample in a study of shared clonotypes between healthy human individuals. The data were produced by immunoSEQ multiplex PCR, yet TCRdb's version contains in-frame clones alone and is incomplete. The table has some 550,000 clones, more than 95% seen once. Sequenced material: naive CD4+ T cells sorted from blood. The sample's subset: CD45RA+ positively selected. The origin of the receptors is a woman aged 30 to 39 in good health.

The chain joins TRBV6-1 to TRBJ2-7; 7 bases are shared with TRBD1. V shed 6 bases and J 6 bases; nucleotides not matched to a gene: 8. The CDR3 has 13 residues. Germline loops: CDR1 MNHNS, CDR2 SASEGT. CDR3 protein: CASSRQGVAEQYF. In DNA form, the CDR3 reads TGTGCCAGCAGCCGACAGGGTGTCGCCGAGCAGTACTTC.

The J gene is TRBJ2-2, the V gene TRBV28; TRBD1 aligns across 7 bases. This CDR3 has 14 residues. V gave up 7 bases and J gave up 2 bases; unmatched junction bases: 4. Germline CDR1 MDHEN, CDR2 SYDVKM. The CDR3 reads CASMGQTNTGELFF. CDR3 nucleotide sequence: TGTGCCAGCATGGGACAGACCAACACCGGGGAGCTGTTTTTT.

The chain links TRBV5-1 to TRBJ1-1, with TRBD1 identical over 9 bases. The length of the CDR3 is 16 residues. The V gene's germline CDR1 is SGHRS and CDR2 YFSETQ. V lost 0 bases to trimming and J lost 1 base; unmatched junction nucleotides: 4. The DNA for the CDR3 is TGCGCCAGCAGCTTGGCCCGGGACAGGGCGAACACTGAAGCTTTCTTT. It yields the protein CASSLARDRANTEAFF.

This clone was recorded once. The V and J genes are TRBV6-1 and TRBJ2-3, with 7 nucleotides matching TRBD1. J lost 3 bases, V lost 2 bases, and 5 bases had no gene match. The germline gives CDR1 MNHNS, CDR2 SASEGT. The CDR3 length is 15 residues. CDR3 DNA sequence: TGTGCCAGCAGTGAACAAGGGACAGTGACAGATACGCAGTATTTT. It codes for CASSEQGTVTDTQYF.

This clone came up a few times. The chain is built from TRBV10-1 and TRBJ1-1, with D tentatively TRBD1 (5 bases). CDR1 is WNHNN, CDR2 SYGVQD, per germline (reference sequence). V was trimmed by 3 bases and J by 1 base, leaving 12 bases between them. CDR3 size: 15 residues. The CDR3 is CASSDRADSNTEAFF. DNA for the CDR3: TGCGCCAGCAGTGACAGGGCAGATTCGAACACTGAAGCTTTCTTT.

J is TRBJ2-5 and V is TRBV5-1, with 8 bases matching TRBD1. Germline CDR1 SGHRS, CDR2 YFSETQ. The CDR3 runs to 13 residues. V shed 4 bases and J 5 bases; nucleotides not matched to a gene: 4. The CDR3 is CASSRDRGETQYF. The CDR3, as DNA: TGCGCCAGCAGCCGAGACAGGGGTGAGACCCAGTACTTC.

The chain has TRBV18 and TRBJ2-2; 9 bases are a match to TRBD2. The germline gives CDR1 KGHSH, CDR2 LQKENI. The CDR3 consists of 16 residues. V gave up 3 bases and J gave up 5 bases; unmatched junction bases: 7. For the CDR3, the DNA is TGTGCCAGCTCACCCCCCGGGACTAGCTTAACCGGGGAGCTGTTTTTT. Its translation: CASSPPGTSLTGELFF.

V usage is TRBV10-3 and J usage is TRBJ2-7, with a weak D call TRBD2 (6 bases). Germline lookup yields CDR1 ENHRY and CDR2 SYGVKD. Trimming removed 3 bases from V and 5 bases from J, with 17 bases in between. CDR3 length: 15 amino acids. CDR3 region: CAISDPAGLKNEQYF. CDR3 bases: TGTGCCATCAGTGATCCGGCGGGATTGAAGAACGAGCAGTACTTC.

The chain is built from TRBV29-1 and TRBJ2-1; D unresolved. CDR1 and CDR2 (germline): SQVTM, ANQGSEA. Trimming took 1 base from V and 5 from J, leaving 6 bases between them. CDR3 size: 12 residues. The CDR3 region is CSVEAVNNEQFF. The CDR3 bases are TGCAGCGTTGAAGCGGTTAACAATGAGCAGTTCTTC.

The CDR3 DNA sequence: TGTGCCAGCAGTCCGCAGGGTTGGGGCTATGGCTACACCTTC. This sequence encodes CASSPQGWGYGYTF. The chain combines TRBV6-1 with TRBJ1-2; D perhaps matches TRBD1 (5 bases). The CDR3 sequence is 14 residues long. CDR1 and CDR2 (germline): MNHNS, SASEGT. The ends were cut back, 5 bases at V and 4 bases at J, with 14 bases in the middle.

The gene calls are TRBV27 and TRBJ1-1, with D perhaps matching TRBD1 (5 bases). CDR1 is MNHEY and CDR2 is SMNVEV in the germline V gene (reference sequence). With 6 bases removed from V and 1 base from J, the gap between germline ends came to 9 bases. There are 13 residues in the CDR3. The CDR3 DNA is TGTGCCAGCAGCGGACAAACGAACACTGAAGCTTTCTTT. This translates into CASSGQTNTEAFF.

The J gene is TRBJ2-3, the V gene TRBV5-1; 10 bases agree with TRBD2. V was clipped by 3 bases and J by 5 bases; unmatched bases: 15. The CDR3 loop spans 18 amino acids. Germline CDR1 is SGHRS and CDR2 is YFSETQ. The CDR3 loop is CASSSQPSGSLVQDTQYF. As DNA, the CDR3 is TGCGCCAGCAGCTCCCAACCTAGCGGGAGCTTGGTACAAGATACGCAGTATTTT.

V gene TRBV28 combines with J gene TRBJ1-4; unclear D gene. The CDR3 runs to 12 residues. Germline CDR1 reads MDHEN; CDR2 reads SYDVKM. V was clipped by 6 bases and J by 6 bases, with 8 bases between them. The CDR3 is CASRVLDEKLFF. The CDR3 DNA reads as TGTGCCAGCAGGGTCCTGGATGAAAAACTGTTTTTT.

The chain joins TRBV19 to TRBJ2-2; D is tentatively TRBD1 or TRBD2 (6 bases each). Looked up from germline, CDR1 is LNHDA and CDR2 is SQIVND (reference sequence). Between the trimmed V and J ends, which lost 5 bases and 3 bases, there was a span of 13 bases. The CDR3 contains 15 residues. The CDR3 region is CASSRAGEDTGELFF. CDR3 coding DNA: TGTGCCAGTAGTCGGGCAGGGGAGGACACCGGGGAGCTGTTTTTT.

V is TRBV11-2 and J is TRBJ2-7; D not certain. This CDR3 region has 15 residues. CDR1 and CDR2 from the germline V gene are SGHAT and FQNNGV. The V and J ends lost 2 bases and 0 bases respectively, with 11 bases between them. CDR3 DNA sequence: TGTGCCAGCAGCTTACGGGCACAGATCTCCTACGAGCAGTACTTC. It encodes CASSLRAQISYEQYF.

This clone has a single count. The V and J genes are TRBV7-8 and TRBJ2-2; TRBD2 aligns across 10 bases. The V gene end was trimmed by 5 bases and the J gene end by 5 bases; junction bases not matched to a gene: 8. Germline V gene data show CDR1 as SGHVS and CDR2 as FQNEAQ. The CDR3 has 16 residues. CDR3 DNA: TGTGCCAGCAGCCACCCCCCGGGACTAGCGACCGGGGAGCTGTTTTTT. Its protein product is CASSHPPGLATGELFF.

J is TRBJ2-3 and V is TRBV6-5; D call uncertain. The CDR3 sequence is 12 residues long. V gave up 4 bases and J gave up 5 bases, with 7 bases separating them. Germline V gene sequence: CDR1 MNHEY, CDR2 SVGAGI. For the CDR3, the DNA is TGTGCCAGCAGTTCCACGAGAGATACGCAGTATTTT. It yields the protein CASSSTRDTQYF.

The V call is TRBV5-4, the J call TRBJ2-2; 12 nucleotides align to TRBD2. The germline gives CDR1 SGHNT, CDR2 YYREEE (reference sequence). The CDR3 contains 17 residues. V trimming: 1 base; J trimming: 3 bases; junction bases outside the gene matches: 4. Here the CDR3 reads CASSLRRLAGDTGELFF. DNA of the CDR3: TGTGCCAGCAGCTTGAGGAGACTAGCGGGAGACACCGGGGAGCTGTTTTTT. The full variable domain, in which reference TRBV5-4 and TRBJ2-2 provide the parts outside the CDR3, is ETGVTQSPTHLIKTRGQQVTLRCSSQSGHNTVSWYQQALGQGPQFIFQYYREEENGRGNFPPRFSGLQFPNYSSELNVNALELDDSALYLCASSLRRLAGDTGELFFGEGSRLTVL.

The rearrangement joins TRBV6-5 to TRBJ1-4; D remains unclear. In germline, CDR1 is MNHEY, CDR2 SVGAGI. Trimming took off 6 bases at V and 7 bases at J, with 12 bases between the two ends. The CDR3 length is 13 residues. The CDR3 loop is CASSGRRSEKLFF. CDR3 nucleotides: TGTGCCAGCAGCGGCAGACGAAGTGAAAAACTGTTTTTT.

The gene calls are TRBV7-2 and TRBJ2-5, with a possible D match to TRBD2 (5 bases). CDR1 and CDR2 from the germline V gene are SGHTA and FQGNSA. CDR3 length: 13 residues. With 1 base removed from V and 5 bases from J, the gap between germline ends came to 8 bases. CDR3 coding DNA: TGTGCCAGCAGCTTAGTGGGCGGGGAGACCCAGTACTTC. It is translated as CASSLVGGETQYF.

This chain connects TRBV2 to TRBJ1-2, with TRBD1 as a possible D gene (5 bases). Germline values: CDR1 SNHLY, CDR2 FYNNEI. The CDR3 is 15 amino acids. With 5 bases removed from V and 5 bases from J, the gap between germline ends came to 18 bases. CDR3 protein: CASSPRTNSFYGYTF. CDR3 DNA sequence: TGTGCCAGCAGTCCTCGGACAAACTCCTTTTATGGCTACACCTTC.

The J gene is TRBJ2-5, the V gene TRBV7-7, with D uncertain. CDR1 and CDR2 (germline): SSHAT, FNYEAQ (reference sequence). The CDR3 loop spans 15 amino acids. Deletions cut 1 base from V and 2 bases from J, with 11 bases between. The CDR3 loop reads CASSLEFGKQETQYF. The CDR3 DNA reads as TGTGCCAGCAGCTTAGAATTTGGCAAACAAGAGACCCAGTACTTC.

This chain uses TRBV28 with TRBJ1-2; D gene ambiguous. This CDR3 is 16 amino acids long. Looked up from germline, CDR1 is MDHEN and CDR2 is SYDVKM. V lost 6 bases, J lost 1 base, and 18 bases lay in between. CDR3 nucleotides: TGTGCCAGCAGGACCCTTTCCAGCAGTCTTAACTATGGCTACACCTTC. This encodes CASRTLSSSLNYGYTF.

The chain links TRBV21-1 to TRBJ2-1. TRBV21-1 is described as a pseudogene. The CDR3 is 14 amino acids. CDR3 sequence reads: CASSKGRRNNEQFF. CDR3 coding DNA: TGTGCCAGCAGCAAGGGACGGAGGAACAATGAGCAGTTCTTC.

The CDR3 DNA reads as TGTGCCAGCTGGTTCCTCTCTGGAAACACCATATATTTT. The encoded protein is CASWFLSGNTIYF. This chain connects TRBV2 to TRBJ1-3; D ambiguous. V was pared by 8 bases and J by 0 bases, with 8 bases between. This CDR3 spans 13 amino acids. CDR1 and CDR2 (germline): SNHLY, FYNNEI.

CDR3 residues: CASSPRGLADYNEQFF. The CDR3 DNA sequence: TGTGCCAGCAGCCCCAGGGGGCTAGCGGATTACAATGAGCAGTTCTTC. The genes are TRBV7-9 and TRBJ2-1; maybe TRBD1 (8 bases). V lost 5 bases and J 4 bases, leaving 18 bases between the germline ends. CDR1 is SEHNR, CDR2 FQNEAQ, per germline (reference sequence). CDR3 length: 16 residues.

The chain carries TRBV18 and TRBJ2-1, with 13 nucleotides matching TRBD2. Trimming at V came to 6 bases and at J to 8 bases, leaving 10 bases not matched to a gene. The CDR3 runs 16 residues. Germline CDR1 and CDR2: KGHSH and LQKENI. CDR3 nucleotide sequence: TGTGCCAGCTCTACCGGTCGACTAGCGGGAGGCCATGAGCAGTTCTTC. This codes for CASSTGRLAGGHEQFF. The full variable domain, its missing parts supplied by reference TRBV18 and TRBJ2-1, is NAGVMQNPRHLVRRRGQEARLRCSPMKGHSHVYWYRQLPEEGLKFMVYLQKENIIDESGMPKERFSAEFPKEGPSILRIQQVVRGDSAAYFCASSTGRLAGGHEQFFGPGTRLTVL.

This clone appeared a few times. The chain has TRBV7-3 and TRBJ2-4, with TRBD2 matching over 9 bases. Germline CDR1 and CDR2: SGHTA and FQGTGA. V trimming: 5 bases; J trimming: 0 bases; junction bases outside the gene matches: 5. This CDR3 is built from 16 residues. The CDR3 DNA follows: TGTGCCAGCAGCCCCGGACTAGCGAAAGCCAAAAACATTCAGTACTTC. Translating it yields CASSPGLAKAKNIQYF.

The chain combines TRBV7-9 with TRBJ2-7; weak D call: TRBD1 (6 bases). Germline lookup yields CDR1 SEHNR and CDR2 FQNEAQ (reference sequence). With 5 bases removed from V and 0 bases from J, the gap between germline ends came to 14 bases. This CDR3 has 15 residues. CDR3 sequence reads: CASSPMGQSSYEQYF. CDR3 bases: TGTGCCAGCAGCCCCATGGGACAAAGCTCCTACGAGCAGTACTTC.

The chain recombines TRBV11-2 with TRBJ1-1, with D possibly being TRBD1 (5 bases). Trimming removed 5 bases from V and 1 base from J, with 11 bases in between. CDR3 length: 14 residues. CDR1 and CDR2 (germline): SGHAT, FQNNGV. CDR3 protein: CASSRGVQNTEAFF. The CDR3 DNA reads TGTGCCAGCAGCCGGGGGGTACAGAACACTGAAGCTTTCTTT.